The clone carrying this T cell receptor (beta chain) was seen only a few times. Its target is unknown. This record belongs to a study of blood T cells in healthy people across ages. Study outcomes and limitations: Relative to aged donors, long-lived donors carried more naive CD4+ cells and displayed higher diversity.

Together with a sample-barcoded 5' primer, a J-beta primer mix was included in a second PCR lasting roughly 6 to 12 cycles. One entry per CDR3 protein results from TCRdb running MiXCR on the 5' RACE reads. The sample has 1.5 million to 2 million distinct CDR3 sequences, roughly 30% seen once. This CDR3 is 18 amino acids long. J gave up 0 bases and V 1 base, and 10 bases lay outside the gene matches. Germline lookup yields CDR1 LGHNA and CDR2 YNFKEQ. The rearrangement joins TRBV4-2 to TRBJ2-3; 7 bases match TRBD2. The material sequenced was blood. The sequence derives from a woman in her 30s in good health. CDR3 sequence (DNA): TGTGCCAGCAGCCAAGGCATCAAGCGGGGATCTAGCACAGATACGCAGTATTTT. Its protein is CASSQGIKRGSSTDTQYF.